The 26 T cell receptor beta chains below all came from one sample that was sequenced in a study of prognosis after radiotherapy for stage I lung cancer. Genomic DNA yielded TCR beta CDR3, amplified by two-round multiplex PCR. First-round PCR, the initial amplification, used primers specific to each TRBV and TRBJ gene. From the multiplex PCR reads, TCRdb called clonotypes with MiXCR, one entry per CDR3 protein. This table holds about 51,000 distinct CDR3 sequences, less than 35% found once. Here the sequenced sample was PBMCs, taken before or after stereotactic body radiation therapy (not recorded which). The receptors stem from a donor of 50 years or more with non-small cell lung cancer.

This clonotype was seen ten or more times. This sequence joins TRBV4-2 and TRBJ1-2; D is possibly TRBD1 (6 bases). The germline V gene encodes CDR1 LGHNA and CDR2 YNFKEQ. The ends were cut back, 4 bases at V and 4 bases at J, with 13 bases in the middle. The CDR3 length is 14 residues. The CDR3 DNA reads TGTGCCAGCAGCCCGGGACAATCAATCTATGGCTACACCTTC. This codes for CASSPGQSIYGYTF.

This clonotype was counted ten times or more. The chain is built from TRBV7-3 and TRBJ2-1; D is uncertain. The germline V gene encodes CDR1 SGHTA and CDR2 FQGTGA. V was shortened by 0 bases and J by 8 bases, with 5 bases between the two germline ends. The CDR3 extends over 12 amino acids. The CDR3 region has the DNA TGTGCCAGCAGCTTAACCGGTCATGAGCAGTTCTTC. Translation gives CASSLTGHEQFF.

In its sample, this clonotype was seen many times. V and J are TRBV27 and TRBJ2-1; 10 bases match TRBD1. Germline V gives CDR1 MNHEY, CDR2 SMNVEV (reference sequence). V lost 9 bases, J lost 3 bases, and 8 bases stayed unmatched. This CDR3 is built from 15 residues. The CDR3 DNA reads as TGTGCCAGTTCCTTAGGGACAGGGGTCTACAATGAGCAGTTCTTC. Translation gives CASSLGTGVYNEQFF.

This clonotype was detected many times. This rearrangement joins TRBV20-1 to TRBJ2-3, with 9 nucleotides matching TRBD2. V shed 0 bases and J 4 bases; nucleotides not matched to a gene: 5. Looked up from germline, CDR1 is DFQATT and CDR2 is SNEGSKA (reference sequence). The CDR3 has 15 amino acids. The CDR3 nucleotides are TGCAGTGCTAGAGATAGCGGGAGATCCCCAGATACGCAGTATTTT. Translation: CSARDSGRSPDTQYF.

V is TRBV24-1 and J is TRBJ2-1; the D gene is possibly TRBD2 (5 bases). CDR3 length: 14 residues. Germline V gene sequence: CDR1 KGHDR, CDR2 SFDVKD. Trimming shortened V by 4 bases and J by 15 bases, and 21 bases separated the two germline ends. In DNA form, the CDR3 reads TGTGCCACCAGTGAGAAATTGACTATCGGGAAGCGGTTCTTC. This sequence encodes CATSEKLTIGKRFF.

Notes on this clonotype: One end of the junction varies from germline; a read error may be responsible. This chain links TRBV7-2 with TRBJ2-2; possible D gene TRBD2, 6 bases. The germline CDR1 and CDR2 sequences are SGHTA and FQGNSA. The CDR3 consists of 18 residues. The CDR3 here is CVSSFAPTSPKNTGELFF. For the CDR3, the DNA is TGTGTCAGCAGCTTCGCCCCAACTAGCCCCAAGAACACCGGGGAGCTGTTTTTT.

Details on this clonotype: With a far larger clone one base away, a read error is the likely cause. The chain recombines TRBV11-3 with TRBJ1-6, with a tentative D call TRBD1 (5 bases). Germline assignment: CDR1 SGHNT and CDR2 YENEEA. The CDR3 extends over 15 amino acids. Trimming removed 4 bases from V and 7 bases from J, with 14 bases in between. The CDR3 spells CASSSVGAWNSPLHF. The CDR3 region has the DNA TGTGCCAGCAGCTCTGTTGGGGCCTGGAATTCACCCCTCCACTTT.

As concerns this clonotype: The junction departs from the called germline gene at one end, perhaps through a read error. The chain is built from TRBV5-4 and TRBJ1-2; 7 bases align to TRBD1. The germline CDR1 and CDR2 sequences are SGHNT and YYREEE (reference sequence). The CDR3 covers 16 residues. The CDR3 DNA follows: TGTTCCAGCAACCCGGACCGAAACAGGGGTAACTATGGCTACACCTTC. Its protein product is CSSNPDRNRGNYGYTF.

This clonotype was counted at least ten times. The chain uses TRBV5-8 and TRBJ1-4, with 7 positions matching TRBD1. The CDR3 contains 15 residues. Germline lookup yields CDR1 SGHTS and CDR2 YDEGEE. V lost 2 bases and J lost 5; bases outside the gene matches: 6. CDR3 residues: CASSFSRQGNEKLFF. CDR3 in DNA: TGTGCCAGCAGCTTCTCCCGACAGGGAAATGAAAAACTGTTTTTT.

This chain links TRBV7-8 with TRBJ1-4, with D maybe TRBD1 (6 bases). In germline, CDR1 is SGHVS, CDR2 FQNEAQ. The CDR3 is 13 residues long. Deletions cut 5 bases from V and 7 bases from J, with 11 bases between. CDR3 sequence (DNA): TGTGCCAGCAGCAAGTGCAGGGGTGAAAAACTGTTTTTT. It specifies CASSKCRGEKLFF.

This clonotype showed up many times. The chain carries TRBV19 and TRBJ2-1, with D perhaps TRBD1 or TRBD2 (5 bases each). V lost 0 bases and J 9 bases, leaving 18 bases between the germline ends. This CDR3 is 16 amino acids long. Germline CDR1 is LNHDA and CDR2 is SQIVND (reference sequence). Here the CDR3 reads CASSIDGAGGAGEQFF. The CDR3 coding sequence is TGTGCCAGTAGTATAGACGGGGCGGGTGGGGCTGGTGAGCAGTTCTTC. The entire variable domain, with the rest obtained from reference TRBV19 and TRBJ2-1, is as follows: DGGITQSPKYLFRKEGQNVTLSCEQNLNHDAMYWYRQDPGQGLRLIYYSQIVNDFQKGDIAEGYSVSREKKESFPLTVTSAQKNPTAFYLCASSIDGAGGAGEQFFGPGTRLTVL.

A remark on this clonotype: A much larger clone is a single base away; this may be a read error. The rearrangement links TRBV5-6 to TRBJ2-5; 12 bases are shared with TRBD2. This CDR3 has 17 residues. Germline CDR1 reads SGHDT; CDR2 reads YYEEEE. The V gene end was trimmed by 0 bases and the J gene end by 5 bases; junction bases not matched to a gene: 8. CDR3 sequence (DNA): TGTGCCAGCAGCTTGGGGCTAGCGGGAGGGACGGGGGAGACCCAGTACTTC. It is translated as CASSLGLAGGTGETQYF.

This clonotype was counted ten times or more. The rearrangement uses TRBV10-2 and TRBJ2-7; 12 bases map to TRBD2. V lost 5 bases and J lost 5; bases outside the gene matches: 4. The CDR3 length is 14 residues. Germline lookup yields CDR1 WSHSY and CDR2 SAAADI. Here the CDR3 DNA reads TGCGCCAGCAGTAGACTAGCGGGAGCGCACGAGCAGTACTTC. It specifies CASSRLAGAHEQYF.

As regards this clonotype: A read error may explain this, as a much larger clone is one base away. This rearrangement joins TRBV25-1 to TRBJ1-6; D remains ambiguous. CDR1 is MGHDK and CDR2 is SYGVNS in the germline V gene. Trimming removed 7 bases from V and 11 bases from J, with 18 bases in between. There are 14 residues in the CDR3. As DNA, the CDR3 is TGTGCCAGCATGCCGAATCTTGAGACGGCACCCCTCCACTTT. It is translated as CASMPNLETAPLHF.

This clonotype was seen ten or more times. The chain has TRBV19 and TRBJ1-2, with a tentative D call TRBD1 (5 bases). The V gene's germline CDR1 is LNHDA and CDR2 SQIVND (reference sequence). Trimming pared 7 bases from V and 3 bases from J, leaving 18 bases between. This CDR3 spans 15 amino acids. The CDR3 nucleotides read TGTGCCAGTAATACGAGGGGAGGTGTCGACTATGGCTACACCTTC. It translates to CASNTRGGVDYGYTF.

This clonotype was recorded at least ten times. The CDR3 protein is CASSPVPYGYTF. Here the CDR3 DNA reads TGTGCCAGCTCACCCGTACCATATGGCTACACCTTC. This chain links TRBV18 with TRBJ1-2, with D hard to call. This CDR3 region has 12 residues. In germline, CDR1 is KGHSH, CDR2 LQKENI. V was pared by 3 bases and J by 5 bases, with 7 bases between.

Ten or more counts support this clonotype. The CDR3 bases are TGTGCCAGCAGCGATGCAGGGGGCGGGTCCTACGAGCAGTACTTC. Amino acids: CASSDAGGGSYEQYF. The chain carries TRBV28 and TRBJ2-7, with 8 bases lining up with TRBD1. The germline CDR1 and CDR2 sequences are MDHEN and SYDVKM. Trimming cost V 6 bases and J 1 base; bases outside gene matches: 8. The CDR3 is made up of 15 amino acids. The full variable domain, in which reference TRBV28 and TRBJ2-7 provide the parts outside the CDR3, is DVKVTQSSRYLVKRTGEKVFLECVQDMDHENMFWYRQDPGLGLRLIYFSYDVKMKEKGDIPEGYSVSREKKERFSLILESASTNQTSMYLCASSDAGGGSYEQYFGPGTRLTVT.

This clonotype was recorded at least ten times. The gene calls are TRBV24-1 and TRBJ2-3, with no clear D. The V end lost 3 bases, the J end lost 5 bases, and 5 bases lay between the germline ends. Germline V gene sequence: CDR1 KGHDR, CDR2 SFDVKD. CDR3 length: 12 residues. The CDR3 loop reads CATSDGGDTQYF. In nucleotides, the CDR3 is TGTGCCACCAGTGATGGCGGAGATACGCAGTATTTT.

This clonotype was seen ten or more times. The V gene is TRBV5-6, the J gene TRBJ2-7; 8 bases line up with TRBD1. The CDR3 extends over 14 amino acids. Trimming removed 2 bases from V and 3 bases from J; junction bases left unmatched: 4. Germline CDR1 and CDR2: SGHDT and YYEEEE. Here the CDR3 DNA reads TGTGCCAGCAGCTTCAGGGGGCTGGACTACGAGCAGTACTTC. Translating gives CASSFRGLDYEQYF.

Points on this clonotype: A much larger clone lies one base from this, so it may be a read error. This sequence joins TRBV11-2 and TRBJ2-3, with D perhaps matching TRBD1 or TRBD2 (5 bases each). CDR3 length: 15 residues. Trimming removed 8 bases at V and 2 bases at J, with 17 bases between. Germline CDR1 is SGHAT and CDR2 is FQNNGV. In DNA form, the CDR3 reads TGTGCCAGCGGCCCAGAGGGGATAGACACAGATACGCAGTATTTT. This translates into CASGPEGIDTDTQYF.

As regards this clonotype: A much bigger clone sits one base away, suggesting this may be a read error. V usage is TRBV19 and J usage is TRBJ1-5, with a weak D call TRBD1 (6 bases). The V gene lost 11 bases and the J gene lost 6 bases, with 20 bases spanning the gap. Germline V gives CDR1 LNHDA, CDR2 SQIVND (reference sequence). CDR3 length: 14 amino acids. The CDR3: CARKGGGAGQPQHF. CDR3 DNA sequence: TGTGCCCGTAAGGGGGGGGGGGCGGGTCAGCCCCAGCATTTT.

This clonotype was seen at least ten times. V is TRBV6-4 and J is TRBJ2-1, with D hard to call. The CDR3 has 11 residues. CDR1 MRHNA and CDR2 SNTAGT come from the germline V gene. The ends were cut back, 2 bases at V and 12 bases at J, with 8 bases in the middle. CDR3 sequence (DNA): TGTGCCAGCAGTGACGGGCTGGTGCAGTTCTTC. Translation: CASSDGLVQFF.

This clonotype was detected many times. CDR3 DNA: TGCAGTGCTAGGCGGGACAGTTCTGGCTACACCTTC. Its protein product is CSARRDSSGYTF. The chain carries TRBV20-1 and TRBJ1-2; 7 nucleotides line up with TRBD1. This CDR3 is built from 12 residues. Germline lookup yields CDR1 DFQATT and CDR2 SNEGSKA (reference sequence). The ends lost 3 bases at V and 7 bases at J; junction bases unmatched: 5.

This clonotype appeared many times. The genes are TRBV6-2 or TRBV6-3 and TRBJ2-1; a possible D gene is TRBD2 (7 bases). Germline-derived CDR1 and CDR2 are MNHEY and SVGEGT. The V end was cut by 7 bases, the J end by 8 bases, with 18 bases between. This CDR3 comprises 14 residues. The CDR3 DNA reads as TGTGCCAGCACCCGAGGGGGGGGCCAACATGAGCAGTTCTTC. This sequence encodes CASTRGGGQHEQFF.

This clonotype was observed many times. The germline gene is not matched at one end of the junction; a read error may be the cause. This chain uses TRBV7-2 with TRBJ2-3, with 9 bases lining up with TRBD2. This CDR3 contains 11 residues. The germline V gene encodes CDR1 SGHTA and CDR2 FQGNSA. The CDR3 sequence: CASSASGVRDF. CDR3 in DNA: TGTGCCAGCAGCGCTAGCGGGGTCCGGGATTTT.

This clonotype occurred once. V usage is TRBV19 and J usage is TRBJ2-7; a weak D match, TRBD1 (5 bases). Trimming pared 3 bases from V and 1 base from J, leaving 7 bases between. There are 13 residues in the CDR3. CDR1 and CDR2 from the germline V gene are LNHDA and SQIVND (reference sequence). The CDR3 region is CASSIDSSYEQYF. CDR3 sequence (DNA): TGTGCCAGTAGTATTGACAGTTCCTACGAGCAGTACTTC.